This TCR beta chain came from a study of CD8 T cells in ankylosing spondylitis (TCRdb year 2017). Background on the whole study: T cell receptor beta repertoires were profiled in healthy donors and ankylosing spondylitis patients so that disease-linked TCR variants could be found. The whole study cohort included 108 healthy donors and some 27 ankylosing spondylitis patients. Peripheral blood was sampled, and synovial fluid was also collected from ankylosing spondylitis patients.

Data came from an Illumina HiSeq 2500. TCR beta libraries were prepared by quantitative 5'-RACE with molecular barcodes. As for the original processing: To identify disease-linked TCR variants, a new computational method was used, one built on a probabilistic model of VDJ rearrangement. The raw public reads went through TCRdb reprocessing: fastp at Q25, MiXCR clone calling, in-frame beta chains kept. Rows with one shared CDR3 protein collapse into an entry with the most common genes and DNA. The V and J calls were determined by TCRdb, not by the authors. The sample profile shows 200,000 to 250,000 distinct CDR3 sequences; 8% to 11% of them were found once. The top ten constitute 21% of the sample. General findings and caveats noted by the study authors: In peripheral blood, the disease-linked clones were found at relatively low frequencies and had a CD8+ phenotype. Some TCR beta motif variants had previously been reported in synovial fluid and blood of reactive arthritis patients, which suggested common disease-initiation mechanisms. The disease-linked clones were reported to be significantly enriched in matched synovial fluid samples from ankylosing spondylitis patients. Blood from ankylosing spondylitis patients appeared to be characterized by a TCR beta motif composed of roughly eight highly homologous amino acid variants.

At least ten counts were recorded for this clonotype. Its binding antigen is unknown. One base away there is no much larger clone; base qualities are not given. The germline V gene yields SGHRS for CDR1 and YFSETQ for CDR2. The CDR3 measures 15 amino acids from cysteine to phenylalanine. Only the CDR3 part of the read is kept: 45 bases, read in frame from the first base. Deletion took 0 bases off V and 2 bases off J, with a span of 8 bases between the germline ends. The chain is assembled from TRBV5-1 and TRBJ2-2; D gene: possibly TRBD2, on 6 matching bases. The receptor was isolated from a male donor with ankylosing spondylitis or in good health (not recorded which). Sequences were obtained from blood, either unsorted or a sorted T cell fraction (not recorded which). The sequenced DNA: TGCGCCAGCAGCTTGGTGGGGGGAAACACCGGGGAGCTGTTTTTT. Its translation reads: CASSLVGGNTGELFF. Full variable domain (CDR3 extended with the reference TRBV5-1 and TRBJ2-2 proteins): KAGVTQTPRYLIKTRGQQVTLSCSPISGHRSVSWYQQTPGQGLQFLFEYFSETQRNKGNFPGRFSGRQFSNSRSEMNVSTLELGDSALYLCASSLVGGNTGELFFGEGSRLTVL.